Included here is one TCR beta chain sequence, with context. The data were obtained in a study of patients and donors after allogeneic stem cell transplantation. The CDR3 consists of 14 residues. One entry per CDR3 protein, called by TCRdb with MiXCR from the RT-PCR reads. The repertoire includes 200,000 to 250,000 distinct CDR3 sequences, 12% to 15% of them detected once, and roughly 10% sits in the top ten. The chain uses TRBV21-1 and TRBJ1-2. TRBV21-1 is noted as a pseudogene. This receptor was taken from a human donor who was either an allogeneic HSCT recipient or a stem cell or donor lymphocyte infusion donor (not recorded which). It is not recorded whose cells these are; they may come from a transplant donor. Material for sequencing was blood, either unsorted or a sorted T cell fraction (not recorded which). The CDR3 loop reads CASLKRRGSNGYTF. The CDR3 bases are TGTGCCAGCCTCAAAAGGCGGGGAAGCAATGGCTACACCTTC.